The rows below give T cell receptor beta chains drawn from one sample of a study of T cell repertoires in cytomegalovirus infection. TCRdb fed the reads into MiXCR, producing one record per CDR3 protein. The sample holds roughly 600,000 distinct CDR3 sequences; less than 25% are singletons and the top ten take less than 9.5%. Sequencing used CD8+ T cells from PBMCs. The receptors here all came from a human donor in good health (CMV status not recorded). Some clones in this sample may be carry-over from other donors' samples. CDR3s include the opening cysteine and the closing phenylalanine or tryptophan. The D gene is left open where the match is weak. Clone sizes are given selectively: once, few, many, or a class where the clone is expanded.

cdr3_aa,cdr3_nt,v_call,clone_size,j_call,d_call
CASSSLDYRNTEAFF,TGTGCCAGCAGCTCCCTGGACTATCGGAACACTGAAGCTTTCTTT,TRBV5-5,few,TRBJ1-1,NA
CASSQLLGDRTNYGYTF,TGCGCCAGCAGCCAACTCCTTGGGGACCGAACTAACTATGGCTACACCTTC,TRBV4-3,NA,TRBJ1-2,NA
CATRGGNKTQYF,TGTGCCACCAGAGGAGGGAATAAGACCCAGTACTTC,TRBV15,NA,TRBJ2-5,NA
CASSSSYAYEQYF,TGTGCCAGCAGCTCATCTTACGCCTACGAGCAGTACTTC,TRBV9,few,TRBJ2-7,NA
CTSSLLRWNTEAFF,TGCACCAGCAGCCTCCTAAGGTGGAACACTGAAGCTTTCTTT,TRBV4-1,NA,TRBJ1-1,NA
CASSPRGATDTQYF,TGTGCCAGCAGCCCCAGGGGGGCGACAGATACGCAGTATTTT,TRBV3-1,NA,TRBJ2-3,NA
CASSSTGQLTDYGYTF,TGTGCCAGCAGCTCGACTGGACAGTTGACTGACTATGGCTACACCTTC,TRBV7-9,many,TRBJ1-2,NA
CSALGGTGNEQFF,TGCAGCGCCTTAGGAGGTACCGGCAATGAGCAGTTCTTC,TRBV20-1,NA,TRBJ2-1,NA
CASSPSLLDTQYF,TGTGCCAGCAGTCCGTCACTACTGGATACGCAGTATTTT,TRBV27,NA,TRBJ2-3,NA
CASSLYGLAGGADTQYF,TGCGCCAGCAGCTTGTACGGACTAGCGGGGGGGGCAGATACGCAGTATTTT,TRBV5-1,NA,TRBJ2-3,TRBD2
CASSLRGNTEAFF,TGTGCCAGCAGCTTAAGGGGGAACACTGAAGCTTTCTTT,TRBV12-3/TRBV12-4,many,TRBJ1-1,NA
CASSDGPPRDEQFF,TGTGCCAGCAGTGATGGGCCCCCCCGGGATGAGCAGTTCTTC,TRBV25-1,NA,TRBJ2-1,NA
CASRGFDASSYEQYF,TGTGCCAGCAGGGGGTTCGACGCAAGCTCCTACGAGCAGTACTTC,TRBV6-1,many,TRBJ2-7,NA
CSARVTGADTDTQYF,TGCAGTGCTAGAGTGACAGGGGCGGACACAGATACGCAGTATTTT,TRBV20-1,NA,TRBJ2-3,TRBD1
CAISESTVSGDTEAFF,TGTGCCATCAGTGAGTCGACGGTGAGCGGAGACACTGAAGCTTTCTTT,TRBV10-3,few,TRBJ1-1,NA
CSARDLQINYGYTF,TGCAGTGCTAGAGATCTCCAAATTAACTATGGCTACACCTTC,TRBV20-1,NA,TRBJ1-2,NA
CASTRPGLDLETQYF,TGTGCCAGCACCCGGCCGGGACTGGATCTGGAGACCCAGTACTTC,TRBV28,few,TRBJ2-5,NA
CASSLVWAEQFF,TGTGCCAGCAGCCTAGTTTGGGCCGAGCAGTTCTTC,TRBV7-2,NA,TRBJ2-1,NA
CSARGGTGELFF,TGCAGTGCCAGAGGGGGGACCGGGGAGCTGTTTTTT,TRBV20-1,many,TRBJ2-2,NA
CASSLWTSVTGELFF,TGTGCCAGCAGCTTATGGACTAGCGTCACCGGGGAGCTGTTTTTT,TRBV7-3,many,TRBJ2-2,TRBD2
CASSKDGDTPSYNEQFF,TGTGCCAGTAGTAAGGACGGTGACACCCCCTCCTACAATGAGCAGTTCTTC,TRBV19,NA,TRBJ2-1,NA
CAIATQETQYF,TGTGCCATAGCGACCCAAGAGACCCAGTACTTC,TRBV2,NA,TRBJ2-5,NA
CSANGRQGGSDTQYF,TGCAGCGCGAACGGCAGACAGGGTGGCTCAGATACGCAGTATTTT,TRBV29-1,once,TRBJ2-3,TRBD1
CAMPGTGSTDTQYF,TGTGCCATGCCCGGGACTGGATCCACAGATACGCAGTATTTT,TRBV2,few,TRBJ2-3,NA
CASSPTSGVDNEQFF,TGTGCCAGCAGCCCGACTAGCGGGGTAGACAATGAGCAGTTCTTC,TRBV7-2,many,TRBJ2-1,TRBD2
CASSRPGRGYGYTF,TGTGCCAGCAGCCGTCCCGGTCGGGGCTATGGCTACACCTTC,TRBV7-9,NA,TRBJ1-2,NA
CASSAGPLGVDTQYF,TGTGCCAGCAGCGCGGGCCCCTTAGGGGTGGATACGCAGTATTTT,TRBV2,NA,TRBJ2-3,NA
CVSSIGNREAFF,TGTGTCAGTAGTATTGGTAACAGAGAAGCTTTCTTT,TRBV19,NA,TRBJ1-1,NA
CASSLGRTNYNEQFF,TGTGCCAGCAGCTTAGGCCGAACCAACTACAATGAGCAGTTCTTC,TRBV13,NA,TRBJ2-1,NA
CASSLTQSSGNTIYF,TGTGCCAGCAGTTTAACACAATCCTCTGGAAACACCATATATTTT,TRBV6-5,many,TRBJ1-3,NA
CASSLKSEAIGVQPQHF,TGTGCCAGCAGCTTAAAGTCGGAAGCCATAGGTGTTCAGCCCCAGCATTTT,TRBV7-2,many,TRBJ1-5,NA
CASSFGLAVPDTQYF,TGTGCCAGCAGCTTCGGACTAGCGGTCCCAGATACGCAGTATTTT,TRBV7-9,NA,TRBJ2-3,TRBD2
CASSLATGDEKLFF,TGTGCCAGCAGCTTAGCGACAGGGGATGAAAAACTGTTTTTT,TRBV7-6,NA,TRBJ1-4,TRBD1
CASSQDLLGGASRGKLFF,TGTGCCAGCAGCCAAGATCTTCTGGGGGGCGCATCTCGTGGAAAACTGTTTTTT,TRBV14,many,TRBJ1-4,NA
CSVQTYRDRGYGYTF,TGCAGCGTACAAACGTACCGGGACAGGGGCTATGGCTACACCTTC,TRBV29-1,NA,TRBJ1-2,TRBD1
CATSTSGGNYNEQFF,TGTGCCACCAGCACTAGCGGGGGGAACTACAATGAGCAGTTCTTC,TRBV15,NA,TRBJ2-1,TRBD2
CASSPLGGGQTGELFF,TGTGCCAGCAGCCCCCTCGGGGGGGGGCAAACCGGGGAGCTGTTTTTT,TRBV7-9,NA,TRBJ2-2,TRBD2
CASRVLAGGETQYF,TGTGCCAGCAGAGTACTAGCGGGCGGGGAGACCCAGTACTTC,TRBV6-1,few,TRBJ2-5,TRBD2
CASIPSWGNEQFF,TGTGCCAGTATCCCCAGCTGGGGGAATGAGCAGTTCTTC,TRBV19,few,TRBJ2-1,NA
CASSYPNRGTEAFF,TGTGCCAGCAGTTACCCTAATAGGGGGACTGAAGCTTTCTTT,TRBV6-5,NA,TRBJ1-1,NA
CASTWGVGQPQHF,TGTGCCAGCACCTGGGGGGTGGGACAGCCCCAGCATTTT,TRBV7-9,NA,TRBJ1-5,NA